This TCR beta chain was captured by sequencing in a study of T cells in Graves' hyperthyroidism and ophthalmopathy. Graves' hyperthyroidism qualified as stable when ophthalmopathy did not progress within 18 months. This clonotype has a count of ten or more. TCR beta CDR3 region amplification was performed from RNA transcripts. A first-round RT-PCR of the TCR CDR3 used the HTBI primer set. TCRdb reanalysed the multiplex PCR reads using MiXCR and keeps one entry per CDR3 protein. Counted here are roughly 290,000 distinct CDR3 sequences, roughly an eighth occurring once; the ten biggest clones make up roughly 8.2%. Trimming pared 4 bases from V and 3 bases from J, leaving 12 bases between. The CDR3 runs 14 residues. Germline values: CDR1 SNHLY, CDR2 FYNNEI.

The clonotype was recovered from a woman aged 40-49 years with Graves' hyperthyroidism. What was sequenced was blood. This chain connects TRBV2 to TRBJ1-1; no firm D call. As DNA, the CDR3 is TGTGCCAGCAGTGTAGTGGTGACTGACACTGAAGCTTTCTTT. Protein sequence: CASSVVVTDTEAFF.